One sample yielded the 24 T cell receptor beta chains listed below, sequenced in a study of early T cells in non-severe SARS-CoV-2 infection (dated by TCRdb to the early 2020s). The receptor library was made with 5' RACE. Sequenced on a NextSeq 500. TCRdb itself trimmed the public reads at Q25 with fastp, ran MiXCR and retained productive beta chains. CDR3 protein sequences are deduplicated, and each keeps its most common genes and DNA. This sample lists 70,000 or so distinct CDR3 sequences; roughly 13% were detected once. The ten largest clones represent over 12% of the sample. The sample taken for sequencing was whole blood. The receptors come from an adult who was a healthcare worker with PCR-confirmed SARS-CoV-2 infection or an uninfected control (not recorded which).

The V call is TRBV2, the J call TRBJ1-1; weak D call: TRBD1 (5 bases). CDR1 is SNHLY and CDR2 is FYNNEI in the germline V gene. CDR3 length: 14 amino acids. Trimming left V 6 bases short and J 4 bases short, with 15 bases between. This CDR3 reads CASRVGGLSTEAFF. CDR3 bases: TGTGCCAGCAGGGTTGGGGGTTTGAGCACTGAAGCTTTCTTT.

A few counts support this clonotype. V and J are TRBV7-9 and TRBJ2-1, with 9 bases fitting TRBD2. Germline CDR1 SEHNR, CDR2 FQNEAQ (reference sequence). V gave up 0 bases and J gave up 8 bases; unmatched junction bases: 5. The CDR3 spans 15 residues. CDR3 sequence: CASSLASGGLHEQFF. Here the CDR3 DNA reads TGTGCCAGCAGCTTAGCTAGCGGGGGTTTACATGAGCAGTTCTTC.

This clonotype was recorded many times. The chain has TRBV20-1 and TRBJ2-5; D may be TRBD1 (5 bases). Germline CDR1 DFQATT, CDR2 SNEGSKA (reference sequence). This CDR3 region has 11 residues. Trimming removed 3 bases from V and 3 bases from J, with 5 bases in between. As DNA, the CDR3 is TGCAGTGCTAGCAGGGAAGAGACCCAGTACTTC. This encodes CSASREETQYF.

This clonotype was found many times. The genes are TRBV5-6 and TRBJ2-5, with TRBD1 identical over 7 bases. The V segment lost 2 bases and the J segment 4 bases; nucleotides outside the gene matches: 17. Germline loops: CDR1 SGHDT, CDR2 YYEEEE. The CDR3 runs 18 residues. The CDR3 loop is CASSFTMTGSARRETQYF. CDR3 DNA sequence: TGTGCCAGCAGCTTTACTATGACAGGGAGTGCAAGAAGAGAGACCCAGTACTTC.

The chain carries TRBV29-1 and TRBJ2-1; D is perhaps TRBD1 (6 bases). The CDR3 covers 12 residues. Per germline, CDR1 SQVTM and CDR2 ANQGSEA. V was pared by 6 bases and J by 9 bases, with 15 bases between. CDR3 DNA sequence: TGCAGCGTGGAGACCCAGGGGCCTGAGCAGTTCTTC. It encodes CSVETQGPEQFF.

In this sample, this clonotype turned up many times. The chain has TRBV7-9 and TRBJ1-1; 9 positions agree with TRBD1. V lost 6 bases to trimming and J lost 5 bases; unmatched junction nucleotides: 10. The germline CDR1 and CDR2 sequences are SEHNR and FQNEAQ (reference sequence). This CDR3 spans 15 amino acids. The CDR3 reads CASSPGQGAITEAFF. CDR3 bases: TGTGCCAGCAGTCCGGGACAGGGAGCAATAACTGAAGCTTTCTTT.

This chain connects TRBV15 to TRBJ2-7; D unclear. This CDR3 spans 15 amino acids. Germline CDR1 and CDR2: LNHNV and YYDKDF (reference sequence). Deletions cut 0 bases from V and 2 bases from J, with 11 bases between. CDR3 amino acids: CATSRDRWAAYEQYF. The CDR3, as DNA: TGTGCCACCAGCAGAGACCGGTGGGCCGCCTACGAGCAGTACTTC.

The rearrangement links TRBV5-6 to TRBJ2-1; D ambiguous. The CDR3 is 11 amino acids. Trimming left V 1 base short and J 10 bases short, with 6 bases between. Germline V gene data show CDR1 as SGHDT and CDR2 as YYEEEE. The CDR3 region is CASSLSSEQFF. In DNA form, the CDR3 reads TGTGCCAGCAGCTTGTCCTCCGAGCAGTTCTTC. Full variable domain (outside the CDR3, taken from reference TRBV5-6 and TRBJ2-1): DAGVTQSPTHLIKTRGQQVTLRCSPKSGHDTVSWYQQALGQGPQFIFQYYEEEERQRGNFPDRFSGHQFPNYSSELNVNALLLGDSALYLCASSLSSEQFFGPGTRLTVL.

This clonotype was counted only a few times. This chain joins TRBV9 and TRBJ1-3; D gene ambiguous. Germline V gene data show CDR1 as SGDLS and CDR2 as YYNGEE. The CDR3 length is 14 residues. Trimming shortened V by 4 bases and J by 0 bases, and 8 bases separated the two germline ends. DNA of the CDR3: TGTGCCAGCAGCCGACGGTCCTCTGGAAACACCATATATTTT. Translating it yields CASSRRSSGNTIYF.

This clonotype has at least ten counts. The rearrangement links TRBV12-3 or TRBV12-4 to TRBJ1-5; 7 nucleotides align to TRBD1. With 0 bases clipped from V and 10 bases from J, the junction kept 9 bases outside the gene matches. This CDR3 is built from 15 residues. CDR3 sequence (DNA): TGTGCCAGCAGTTTAGCAGGGGGCGCGGGGGTTCCCCAGCATTTT. Encoded protein: CASSLAGGAGVPQHF.

This clonotype was recorded many times. J is TRBJ2-1 and V is TRBV4-1; D is perhaps TRBD2 (7 bases). The CDR3 loop spans 19 amino acids. Trimming left V 4 bases short and J 0 bases short, with 22 bases between. The germline gives CDR1 MGHRA, CDR2 YSYEKL. CDR3 sequence: CASSLIGGPLPLSYNEQFF. In DNA form, the CDR3 reads TGCGCCAGCAGCCTGATCGGGGGGCCCCTGCCCCTCTCCTACAATGAGCAGTTCTTC.

This clonotype has a handful of counts. The genes are TRBV7-6 and TRBJ1-4; a possible D gene is TRBD1 (6 bases). This CDR3 is 15 amino acids long. Germline V gene sequence: CDR1 SGHVS, CDR2 FNYEAQ. V was pared by 0 bases and J by 8 bases, with 13 bases between. Here the CDR3 DNA reads TGTGCCAGCAGCTTAGCTGACAGGATCGGAGAAAAACTGTTTTTT. It codes for CASSLADRIGEKLFF. Looking up the rest from reference TRBV7-6 and TRBJ1-4 gives the full variable domain: GAGVSQSPRYKVTKRGQDVALRCDPISGHVSLYWYRQALGQGPEFLTYFNYEAQQDKSGLPNDRFSAERPEGSISTLTIQRTEQRDSAMYRCASSLADRIGEKLFFGSGTQLSVL.

This chain connects TRBV2 to TRBJ2-1; tentative D call: TRBD1 (5 bases). CDR3 length: 16 residues. The germline CDR1 and CDR2 sequences are SNHLY and FYNNEI. The germline V and J ends were trimmed by 1 base and 0 bases, with 10 bases remaining between them. CDR3 region: CASSEVQVSSYNEQFF. As DNA, the CDR3 is TGTGCCAGCAGTGAAGTACAGGTTAGCTCCTACAATGAGCAGTTCTTC. Drawing the rest from reference TRBV2 and TRBJ2-1, the complete variable domain is EPEVTQTPSHQVTQMGQEVILRCVPISNHLYFYWYRQILGQKVEFLVSFYNNEISEKSEIFDDQFSVERPDGSNFTLKIRSTKLEDSAMYFCASSEVQVSSYNEQFFGPGTRLTVL.

This clonotype has just a few counts. CDR3 sequence (DNA): TGTGCCAGCAGGGGCCGGAACACTGAAGCTTTCTTT. Translation: CASRGRNTEAFF. The V gene is TRBV11-1, the J gene TRBJ1-1; no firm D call. Trimming removed 6 bases from V and 1 base from J, with 6 bases in between. Germline V gene data show CDR1 as SGHAT and CDR2 as FQDESV (reference sequence). This CDR3 contains 12 residues.

This clonotype was observed many times. The chain is built from TRBV20-1 and TRBJ2-4, with D uncertain. This CDR3 region has 14 residues. V lost 3 bases to trimming and J lost 1 base, with 10 bases between them. Germline CDR1 is DFQATT and CDR2 is SNEGSKA (reference sequence). The CDR3 region is CSARPRGAKNIQYF. For the CDR3, the DNA is TGCAGTGCTAGGCCTAGAGGCGCCAAAAACATTCAGTACTTC.

Many counts were recorded for this clonotype. The chain links TRBV3-1 to TRBJ1-6; D may be TRBD1 (6 bases). V shed 2 bases and J shed 8 bases, with 10 bases lying between them. The CDR3 consists of 14 residues. Per the germline V gene, CDR1 is LGHDT and CDR2 is YNNKEL (reference sequence). The CDR3 sequence is CASSQTNRDSPLHF. The CDR3 DNA is TGTGCCAGCAGCCAAACTAACAGGGATTCACCCCTCCACTTT.

The gene calls are TRBV9 and TRBJ2-7; TRBD1 matches 8 bases. Germline values: CDR1 SGDLS, CDR2 YYNGEE. V lost 3 bases, J lost 5 bases, and 16 bases stayed unmatched. This CDR3 region has 17 residues. CDR3 in DNA: TGTGCCAGCAGCGCCTTGTCTACCGGGACAGGAGTCCACGAGCAGTACTTC. Encoded protein: CASSALSTGTGVHEQYF.

This clonotype appeared a few times. The V call is TRBV3-1, the J call TRBJ1-1, with unresolved D. CDR1 is LGHDT and CDR2 is YNNKEL in the germline V gene (reference sequence). The V end was cut by 4 bases, the J end by 4 bases, with 13 bases between. The CDR3 has 14 amino acids. The CDR3 reads CASSLKAGSTEAFF. The CDR3, as DNA: TGTGCCAGCAGCCTAAAGGCAGGTTCCACTGAAGCTTTCTTT.

This clonotype was picked up a small number of times. The rearrangement uses TRBV6-6 and TRBJ2-2; 8 nucleotides align to TRBD1. Germline V gives CDR1 MNHNY, CDR2 SVGAGI (reference sequence). The trim removed 6 bases at V and 7 bases at J, leaving 10 bases unmatched. The CDR3 consists of 15 residues. The CDR3 DNA reads as TGTGCCAGCAGCCCACAGGGGGGTAGTGTCGGGGAGCTGTTTTTT. This translates into CASSPQGGSVGELFF.

V is TRBV20-1 and J is TRBJ2-7, with a weak D call TRBD2 (5 bases). This CDR3 spans 14 amino acids. Trimming removed 5 bases at V and 3 bases at J, with 17 bases between. The germline CDR1 and CDR2 sequences are DFQATT and SNEGSKA (reference sequence). The CDR3 here is CSAPIYEGCYEQYF. The CDR3 nucleotides are TGCAGTGCTCCAATATACGAGGGTTGCTACGAGCAGTACTTC.

J is TRBJ1-1 and V is TRBV28; no definite D call. This CDR3 spans 15 amino acids. V dropped 6 bases and J dropped 3 bases, with 17 bases sitting between them. Germline V gives CDR1 MDHEN, CDR2 SYDVKM. CDR3 sequence: CASRPPLEVDTEAFF. The CDR3 nucleotides read TGTGCCAGCAGGCCGCCCCTGGAAGTGGACACTGAAGCTTTCTTT.

The J gene is TRBJ1-1, the V gene TRBV29-1, with TRBD1 as a possible D gene (5 bases). Germline CDR1 and CDR2: SQVTM and ANQGSEA. The V end was cut by 6 bases, the J end by 5 bases, with 16 bases between. The CDR3 covers 13 residues. CDR3 coding DNA: TGCAGCGTCTCAGTCTCAGGGATGACTGAAGCTTTCTTT. The encoded protein is CSVSVSGMTEAFF.

V usage is TRBV3-1 and J usage is TRBJ2-1; no reliable D call. The CDR3 is 14 residues long. V was cut by 5 bases and J by 5 bases, with 13 bases left in between. CDR1 and CDR2 (germline): LGHDT, YNNKEL (reference sequence). The CDR3 sequence is CASSKAGPNNEQFF. CDR3 sequence (DNA): TGTGCCAGCAGCAAGGCCGGACCAAACAATGAGCAGTTCTTC.

V usage is TRBV29-1 and J usage is TRBJ1-2; weak D call: TRBD1 (5 bases). This CDR3 is 11 amino acids long. V gave up 7 bases and J gave up 4 bases, with 10 bases separating them. Per germline, CDR1 SQVTM and CDR2 ANQGSEA. CDR3 loop: CSGTGSYGYTF. CDR3 nucleotides: TGCAGCGGCACAGGTTCCTATGGCTACACCTTC. The full variable domain, completed using reference TRBV29-1 and TRBJ1-2, is SAVISQKPSRDICQRGTSLTIQCQVDSQVTMMFWYRQQPGQSLTLIATANQGSEATYESGFVIDKFPISRPNLTFSTLTVSNMSPEDSSIYLCSGTGSYGYTFGSGTRLTVV.